Presented here are 14 T cell receptor beta chains from one specimen sequenced in a study of cytomegalovirus exposure and HLA in healthy donors. Clones were read by immunoSEQ multiplex PCR, and TCRdb kept only the in-frame ones, dropping some. The repertoire holds about 160,000 clones, with 88% as singletons. The specimen was PBMCs. The receptors stem from a man aged 18 to 29 in good health and CMV-seronegative.

The genes are TRBV4-1 and TRBJ2-3; 8 bases match TRBD1. After removal of 1 base from V and 4 bases from J, the junction contained 1 base not matched to a gene. CDR1 MGHRA and CDR2 YSYEKL come from the germline V gene. The CDR3 spans 14 residues. CDR3: CASSQAGGADTQYF. Written as DNA, the CDR3 is TGCGCCAGCAGCCAAGCAGGGGGCGCAGATACGCAGTATTTT.

Regarding this clone: This sample includes further DNA sequences coding for the same CDR3. This chain links TRBV6-5 with TRBJ2-7; TRBD1 matches 8 bases. This CDR3 region has 13 residues. V shed 6 bases and J 1 base; nucleotides not matched to a gene: 2. Germline V gene sequence: CDR1 MNHEY, CDR2 SVGAGI. The CDR3 sequence: CASRRQGSYEQYV. The CDR3 DNA reads TGTGCCAGCAGACGACAGGGGTCCTACGAGCAGTACGTC.

V usage is TRBV30 and J usage is TRBJ2-4; D unclear. The CDR3 is 13 residues long. CDR1 GTSNPN and CDR2 SVGIG come from the germline V gene (reference sequence). Trimming cost V 1 base and J 8 bases, with 12 bases left between them. The CDR3, as DNA: TGTGCCTGGAGTGCGGCTCAGCAGGACATTCAGTACTTC. Its protein product is CAWSAAQQDIQYF.

The rearrangement uses TRBV28 and TRBJ2-3; TRBD2 matches at 14 bases. Germline values: CDR1 MDHEN, CDR2 SYDVKM. The CDR3 has 23 residues. Germline trimming cut 4 bases from V and 3 bases from J; bases unmatched to any gene: 24. The CDR3 DNA follows: TGTGCCAGCAGTTCGCCGTACCCTACAGTTTACGGGACTAGCGGGAGACAAACAGATACGCAGTATTTT. Encoded protein: CASSSPYPTVYGTSGRQTDTQYF.

The V call is TRBV4-1, the J call TRBJ1-2; TRBD1 might be the D (6 bases). The V end lost 0 bases, the J end lost 4 bases, and 12 bases lay between the germline ends. CDR1 is MGHRA, CDR2 YSYEKL, per germline. The CDR3 contains 15 residues. The CDR3 region is CASSQEAGVGYGYTF. DNA of the CDR3: TGCGCCAGCAGCCAAGAGGCAGGGGTTGGCTATGGCTACACCTTC.

This chain joins TRBV29-1 and TRBJ2-5; 11 positions agree with TRBD2. J gave up 2 bases and V 0 bases, and 11 bases lay outside the gene matches. CDR1 and CDR2 (germline): SQVTM, ANQGSEA. This CDR3 has 18 residues. The DNA of the CDR3 is TGCAGCGTTGAAGATTGGGGGCTAGCGGGGGGTAGGCAAGAGACCCAGTACTTC. Encoded protein: CSVEDWGLAGGRQETQYF. Full variable domain (outside the CDR3, taken from reference TRBV29-1 and TRBJ2-5): SAVISQKPSRDICQRGTSLTIQCQVDSQVTMMFWYRQQPGQSLTLIATANQGSEATYESGFVIDKFPISRPNLTFSTLTVSNMSPEDSSIYLCSVEDWGLAGGRQETQYFGPGTRLLVL.

About this clone itself: Other DNA sequences in the same sample also yield this CDR3. V is TRBV2 and J is TRBJ2-1; D perhaps matches TRBD2 (5 bases). Germline lookup yields CDR1 SNHLY and CDR2 FYNNEI. V lost 3 bases to trimming and J lost 7 bases, with 7 bases between them. There are 12 residues in the CDR3. In DNA, the CDR3 is TGTGCCAGCAGTGATCGGGGAAATGAGCAGTTCTTC. Its protein product is CASSDRGNEQFF.

V gene TRBV19 combines with J gene TRBJ1-3; D is perhaps TRBD1 (5 bases). The CDR3 has 14 residues. V was cut by 3 bases and J by 0 bases, with 6 bases left in between. CDR1 and CDR2 from the germline V gene are LNHDA and SQIVND (reference sequence). The CDR3 region has the DNA TGTGCCAGTAGTATGACAGCCTCTGGAAACACCATATATTTT. Protein: CASSMTASGNTIYF.

This chain links TRBV5-1 with TRBJ1-1, with TRBD1 matching over 7 bases. Looked up from germline, CDR1 is SGHRS and CDR2 is YFSETQ. Trimming at V came to 7 bases and at J to 1 base, leaving 7 bases not matched to a gene. The CDR3 sequence is 14 residues long. Here the CDR3 DNA reads TGCGCCAGCCATTCAGGGGGTGGGAACACTGAAGCTTTCTTT. Its protein product is CASHSGGGNTEAFF.

The CDR3 spells CASSEGLFTYNEQFF. The CDR3 nucleotides are TGTGCCAGCAGTGAAGGACTATTTACCTACAATGAGCAGTTCTTC. The chain links TRBV6-1 to TRBJ2-1; weak D call: TRBD2 (5 bases). CDR1 MNHNS and CDR2 SASEGT come from the germline V gene. The CDR3 totals 15 residues. Trimming stripped 1 base from V and 2 bases from J, with 9 bases between.

The chain recombines TRBV6-5 with TRBJ2-5; the match to TRBD2 covers 8 bases. The CDR3 has 13 residues. CDR1 is MNHEY, CDR2 SVGAGI, per germline. With V trimmed by 5 bases and J by 4 bases, 3 bases remained unmatched. This CDR3 reads CASSLREGETQYF. CDR3 DNA sequence: TGTGCCAGCAGTCTTCGGGAGGGAGAGACCCAGTACTTC.

This chain's CDR3 is CASSPPTGTYEQYF. DNA of the CDR3: TGTGCCAGCTCACCACCGACAGGAACCTACGAGCAGTACTTC. The chain uses TRBV18 and TRBJ2-7; D perhaps matches TRBD1 (6 bases). The V gene lost 0 bases and the J gene lost 2 bases, with 8 bases spanning the gap. The V gene's germline CDR1 is KGHSH and CDR2 LQKENI. The CDR3 totals 14 residues.

The chain employs TRBV4-3 and TRBJ1-2; 10 nucleotides line up with TRBD1. The CDR3 is 18 amino acids. The germline V gene encodes CDR1 LGHNA and CDR2 YSLEER. V dropped 0 bases and J dropped 0; count of bases not matched to a gene: 7. CDR3 region: CASSQDSRTGGTNYGYTF. The CDR3 nucleotides read TGCGCCAGCAGCCAAGATTCTAGGACAGGGGGTACTAACTATGGCTACACCTTC.

This clone was seen just once. The rearrangement links TRBV10-2 to TRBJ1-1; TRBD1 agrees at 7 bases. Trimming at V came to 6 bases and at J to 10 bases, leaving 14 bases not matched to a gene. CDR3 length: 14 amino acids. The V gene's germline CDR1 is WSHSY and CDR2 SAAADI. CDR3 in amino acids: CASRANNRGDGAFF. The CDR3 DNA reads as TGCGCCAGCAGGGCGAATAACAGGGGCGACGGAGCTTTCTTT.